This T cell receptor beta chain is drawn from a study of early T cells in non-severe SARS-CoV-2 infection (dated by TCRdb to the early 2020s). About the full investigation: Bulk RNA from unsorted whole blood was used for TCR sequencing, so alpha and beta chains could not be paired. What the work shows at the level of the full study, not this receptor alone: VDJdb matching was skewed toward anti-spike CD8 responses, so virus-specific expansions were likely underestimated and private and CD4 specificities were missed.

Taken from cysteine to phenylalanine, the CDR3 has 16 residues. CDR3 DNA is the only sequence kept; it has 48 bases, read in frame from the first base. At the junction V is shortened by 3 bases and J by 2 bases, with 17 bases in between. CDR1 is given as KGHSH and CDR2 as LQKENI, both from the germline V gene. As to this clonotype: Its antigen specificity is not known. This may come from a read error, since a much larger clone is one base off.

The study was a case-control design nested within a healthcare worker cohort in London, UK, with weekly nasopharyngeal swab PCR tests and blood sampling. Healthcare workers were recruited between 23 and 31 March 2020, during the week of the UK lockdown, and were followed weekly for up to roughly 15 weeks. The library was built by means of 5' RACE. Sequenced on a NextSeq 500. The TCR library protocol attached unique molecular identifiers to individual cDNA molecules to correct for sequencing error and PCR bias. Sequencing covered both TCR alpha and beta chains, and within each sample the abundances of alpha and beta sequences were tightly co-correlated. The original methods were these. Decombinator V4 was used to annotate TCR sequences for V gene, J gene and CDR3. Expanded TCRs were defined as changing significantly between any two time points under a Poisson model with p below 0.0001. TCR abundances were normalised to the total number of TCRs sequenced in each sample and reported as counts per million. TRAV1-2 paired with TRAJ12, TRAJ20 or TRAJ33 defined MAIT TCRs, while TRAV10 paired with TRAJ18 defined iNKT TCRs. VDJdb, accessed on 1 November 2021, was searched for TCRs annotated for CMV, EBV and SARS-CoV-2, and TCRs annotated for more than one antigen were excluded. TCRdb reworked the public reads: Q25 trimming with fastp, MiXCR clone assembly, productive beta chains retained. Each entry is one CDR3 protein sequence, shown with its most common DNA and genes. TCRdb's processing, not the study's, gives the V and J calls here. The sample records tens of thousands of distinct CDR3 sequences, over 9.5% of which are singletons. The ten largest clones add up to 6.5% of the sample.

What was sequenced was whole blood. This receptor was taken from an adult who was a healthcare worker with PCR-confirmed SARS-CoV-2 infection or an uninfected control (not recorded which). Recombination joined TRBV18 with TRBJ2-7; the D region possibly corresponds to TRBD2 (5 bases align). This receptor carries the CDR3 CASSPLPVTTTYEQYF. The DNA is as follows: TGTGCCAGCTCACCGTTGCCCGTGACTACCACCTACGAGCAGTACTTC.